Below, one T cell receptor (beta chain) is given with its context. The data originate from a study of patients and donors after allogeneic stem cell transplantation. TCRdb processed the RT-PCR reads anew with MiXCR; each CDR3 protein has one entry. Altogether some 880,000 distinct CDR3 sequences are present, about 20% being singletons, with the ten largest covering under 6.5%. V shed 4 bases and J shed 0 bases, with 10 bases lying between them. The CDR3 covers 14 residues. The germline V gene has CDR1 SGHRS and CDR2 YFSETQ. What was sequenced was blood, either unsorted or a sorted T cell fraction (not recorded which). The chain joins TRBV5-1 to TRBJ2-5, with D possibly being TRBD2 (5 bases). This receptor was taken from a human donor who was either an allogeneic HSCT recipient or a stem cell or donor lymphocyte infusion donor (not recorded which). It is not recorded whose cells these are; they may come from a transplant donor. In DNA, the CDR3 is TGCGCCAGCAGCCCGACGGGGTACCAAGAGACCCAGTACTTC. This sequence encodes CASSPTGYQETQYF.